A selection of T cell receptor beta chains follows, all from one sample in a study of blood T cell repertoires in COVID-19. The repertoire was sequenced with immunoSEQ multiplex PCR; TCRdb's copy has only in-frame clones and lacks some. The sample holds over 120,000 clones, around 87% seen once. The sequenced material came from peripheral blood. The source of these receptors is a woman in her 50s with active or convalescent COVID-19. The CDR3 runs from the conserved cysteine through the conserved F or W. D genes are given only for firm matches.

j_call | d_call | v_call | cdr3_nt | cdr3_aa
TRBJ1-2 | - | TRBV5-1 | TGCGCCAGCAGCTTGGTCGGACAGAACTATGGCTACACCTTC | CASSLVGQNYGYTF
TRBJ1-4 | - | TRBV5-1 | TGCGCCAGCAGGAGGGACGGGAGACTCCTTAATGAAAAACTGTTTTTT | CASRRDGRLLNEKLFF
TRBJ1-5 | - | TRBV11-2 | TGTGCCAGCAGTCAGGGTTCGAACCAGCCCCAGCATTTT | CASSQGSNQPQHF
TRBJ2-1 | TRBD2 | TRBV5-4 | TGTGCCAGCAGCTTAGCTAGCGGGAGGACCTACAATGAGCAGTTCTTC | CASSLASGRTYNEQFF
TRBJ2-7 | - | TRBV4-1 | TGCGCCAGCAGCCAATTTTCCGTCTCACGGGAGCAGTACTTC | CASSQFSVSREQYF
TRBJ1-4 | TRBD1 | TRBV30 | TGTGCCTGGAGTGCCTTAACAGGGGTTGAAAAACTGTTTTTT | CAWSALTGVEKLFF
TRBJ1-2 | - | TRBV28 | TGTGCCAGCAGTTCCAGGGATGGCTACACCTTC | CASSSRDGYTF
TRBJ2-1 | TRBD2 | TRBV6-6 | TGTGCCAGCAGTCCCCGGAGCGGGAGCTCTCTCCCTCGGGATGAGCAGTTCTTC | CASSPRSGSSLPRDEQFF
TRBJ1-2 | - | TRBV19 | TGTGCCAGTAGTATATCGGGGAGCCCGAACTATGGCTACACCTTC | CASSISGSPNYGYTF
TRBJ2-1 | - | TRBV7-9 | TGTGCCAGCAGCTTAGGACAGGGAGGCAATGAGCAGTTCTTC | CASSLGQGGNEQFF
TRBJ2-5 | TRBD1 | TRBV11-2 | TGTGCCAGCAACCTAGGGGTACAGGGGGCGGGAGAGACCCAGTACTTC | CASNLGVQGAGETQYF
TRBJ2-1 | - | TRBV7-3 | TGTGCCAGCAGCTTGTCTAGCGCCCCCTACAATGAGCAGTTCTTC | CASSLSSAPYNEQFF
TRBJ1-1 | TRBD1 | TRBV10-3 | TGTGCCATCAGTGATAAAGGACAGGGGGTAACTGAAGCTTTCTTT | CAISDKGQGVTEAFF
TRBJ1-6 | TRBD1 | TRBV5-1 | TGCGCCAGCAGCTTAGGGTTCGGACAGGGGAGTTCACCCCTCCACTTT | CASSLGFGQGSSPLHF
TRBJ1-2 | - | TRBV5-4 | TGTGCCAGCAGTTTTGGTAGAGGGCAGCAATCGGGGGGGACCTTC | CASSFGRGQQSGGTF
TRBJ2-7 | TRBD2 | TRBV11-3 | TGTGCCAGCGGAGGGGGACTAGCGTGGCGATTCTACGAGCAGTACTTC | CASGGGLAWRFYEQYF
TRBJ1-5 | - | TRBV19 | TGTGCCAGTAGTATAGGAGGAGGGAAAGACAATCAGCCCCAGCATTTT | CASSIGGGKDNQPQHF
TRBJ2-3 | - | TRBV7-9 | TGTGCCAGCCTGACGGGGAGCACAGATACGCAGTATTTT | CASLTGSTDTQYF
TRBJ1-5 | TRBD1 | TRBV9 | TGTGCCAGCAGCGAGGGGACAGGGAGAAATCAGCCCCAGCATTTT | CASSEGTGRNQPQHF
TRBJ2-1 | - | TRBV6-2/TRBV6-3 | TGTGCCAGCAGTTTCACGACTATGATGATCTTC | CASSFTTMMIF
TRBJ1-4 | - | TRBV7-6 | TGTGCCAGCAGCTTAGAACAGACTAATGAAAAACTGTTTTTT | CASSLEQTNEKLFF
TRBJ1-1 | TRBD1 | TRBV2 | TGTGCCAGCTCGGGACAGACTGAAGCTTTCTTT | CASSGQTEAFF